This T cell receptor beta chain was sequenced during a study of CD8+ T cells in alopecia areata. Study overall: It was oral tofacitinib, at 5 to 10 mg twice daily, that treated patients received.

The V end lost 0 bases, the J end lost 0 bases, and 15 bases lay between the germline ends. CDR3 length: 19 residues. CDR1 MNHEY and CDR2 SMNVEV come from the germline V gene (reference sequence). Treatment in this sample: oral pan-JAK inhibitor, 5-10 mg twice daily. CD4+ and CD8+ T cells were sorted from PBMCs. The sequencing template was cDNA reverse transcribed from extracted RNA. The protocol was immunoSEQ multiplex PCR, while the TCRdb copy is restricted to in-frame clones and leaves out a portion. The sample contains approximately 190,000 clones, roughly 60% of which appear only once. This sequence was found in a human donor with alopecia areata. The V and J genes are TRBV27 and TRBJ2-6; D is uncertain. Sequenced material: CD4+ T cells sorted from blood, taken at week 24, from a patient treated with tofacitinib. CDR3 coding DNA: TGTGCCAGCAGTTTATCGATGCAGGTTCTCTCCTCTGGGGCCAACGTCCTGACTTTC. It translates to CASSLSMQVLSSGANVLTF.